The clone carrying this TCR beta chain was observed at least ten times. This CDR3 spans 14 amino acids. Germline V gene data show CDR1 as SGHTA and CDR2 as FQGNSA. V gave up 2 bases and J gave up 2 bases, with 10 bases separating them. The TCR beta CDR3 regions underwent amplification using RNA transcripts as the source. During a first-round RT-PCR of the TCR CDR3, the HTBI primer set was used. Each CDR3 protein is one row after TCRdb ran MiXCR on the multiplex PCR reads. The data show about 640,000 distinct CDR3 sequences, around 21% seen once. The data are from a study of T cells in Graves' hyperthyroidism and ophthalmopathy.

The sequenced sample was blood. The TCR was taken from a man aged 25 to 40 with Graves' ophthalmopathy. This chain joins TRBV7-2 and TRBJ2-7; tentative D call: TRBD1 (6 bases). This CDR3 is CASSLTQGTYEQYF. CDR3 coding DNA: TGTGCCAGCAGCTTAACACAGGGAACCTACGAGCAGTACTTC.